Each of the 26 T cell receptor beta chains below was sequenced from the same sample in a study of T cell responses to AZD1222 COVID-19 vaccine. The assay was immunoSEQ multiplex PCR, and TCRdb's table has in-frame clones only and misses some. The sample totals some 150,000 clones; its top ten clones hold 2.2%. Sequencing was done on a sample of peripheral blood. The origin of the receptors is an adult in good health.

V usage is TRBV10-2 and J usage is TRBJ1-1, with D unclear. Germline V CDR1 and CDR2: WSHSY, SAAADI. The CDR3 loop spans 13 amino acids. Deletions cut 3 bases from V and 4 bases from J, with 9 bases between. CDR3 in DNA: TGCGCCAGCAGTGACGGACGTAGCACTGAAGCTTTCTTT. Protein sequence: CASSDGRSTEAFF.

The chain joins TRBV7-2 to TRBJ2-7, with D maybe TRBD2 (7 bases). The V gene's germline CDR1 is SGHTA and CDR2 FQGNSA. V dropped 0 bases and J dropped 3 bases, with 12 bases sitting between them. The CDR3 has 15 amino acids. The CDR3 protein is CASSLAGGRRYEQYF. The CDR3 DNA sequence: TGTGCCAGCAGCTTAGCGGGGGGGCGGCGCTACGAGCAGTACTTC.

The J gene is TRBJ1-5, the V gene TRBV6-6, with a tentative D call TRBD1 (6 bases). CDR3 size: 16 residues. The V end was cut by 7 bases, the J end by 3 bases, with 19 bases between. Germline values: CDR1 MNHNY, CDR2 SVGAGI (reference sequence). This chain's CDR3 is CASTHRQDIVNQPQHF. CDR3 bases: TGTGCCAGCACTCACCGACAGGATATCGTCAATCAGCCCCAGCATTTT.

The chain recombines TRBV21-1 with TRBJ1-3; TRBD1, as called in the table, went unchecked against the DNA. TRBV21-1 is a pseudogene. This CDR3 is 14 amino acids long. The CDR3 reads CASSTTGVGNTIYF. As DNA, the CDR3 is TGTGCCAGCAGCACCACAGGGGTGGGAAACACCATATATTTT.

The chain joins TRBV6-5 to TRBJ2-7; D assignment may be TRBD1 or TRBD2 (6 bases each). Trimming shortened V by 8 bases and J by 2 bases, and 16 bases separated the two germline ends. In germline, CDR1 is MNHEY, CDR2 SVGAGI. The CDR3 has 14 residues. DNA of the CDR3: TGTGCCAGCCGCGAGGGGGGCCCCCCCTACGAGCAGTACTTC. Its translation: CASREGGPPYEQYF.

The chain joins TRBV30 to TRBJ1-3; maybe TRBD1 (6 bases). The germline CDR1 and CDR2 sequences are GTSNPN and SVGIG (reference sequence). CDR3 size: 13 residues. V dropped 5 bases and J dropped 7 bases, with 15 bases sitting between them. This CDR3 is CAWEQGGGNTIYF. CDR3 DNA: TGTGCCTGGGAACAGGGCGGGGGGAACACCATATATTTT.

This rearrangement joins TRBV7-9 to TRBJ2-2; D may match TRBD1 or TRBD2 (5 bases each). Germline-derived CDR1 and CDR2 are SEHNR and FQNEAQ (reference sequence). The CDR3 sequence is 15 residues long. V lost 5 bases to trimming and J lost 3 bases, with 13 bases between them. The CDR3, as DNA: TGTGCCAGCAGCCTGGGGCTAGCTTACACCGGGGAGCTGTTTTTT. Encoded protein: CASSLGLAYTGELFF.

J is TRBJ2-5 and V is TRBV4-1; D is perhaps TRBD1 or TRBD2 (6 bases each). CDR3 size: 14 residues. The V end lost 1 base, the J end lost 1 base, and 7 bases lay between the germline ends. Germline CDR1 MGHRA, CDR2 YSYEKL. The CDR3 spells CASSQGGAQETQYF. DNA of the CDR3: TGCGCCAGCAGCCAAGGGGGGGCCCAAGAGACCCAGTACTTC.

The V call is TRBV6-5, the J call TRBJ1-3; D unresolved. CDR1 is MNHEY, CDR2 SVGAGI, per germline. This CDR3 has 15 residues. The V end lost 6 bases, the J end lost 3 bases, and 15 bases lay between the germline ends. CDR3 nucleotides: TGTGCCAGCAGCCCCCACGTTGGCAGTGGAAACACCATATATTTT. Amino acids: CASSPHVGSGNTIYF.

The rearrangement joins TRBV28 to TRBJ1-2; TRBD1 agrees at 7 bases. In germline, CDR1 is MDHEN, CDR2 SYDVKM. This CDR3 has 15 residues. J gave up 4 bases and V 5 bases, and 10 bases lay outside the gene matches. The DNA of the CDR3 is TGTGCCAGCAGTCTTACAGGGGTTCAGGGCTATGGCTACACCTTC. Its translation: CASSLTGVQGYGYTF.

The chain uses TRBV28 and TRBJ1-5; D is undetermined. Looked up from germline, CDR1 is MDHEN and CDR2 is SYDVKM. This CDR3 is built from 16 residues. V lost 4 bases and J 2 bases, leaving 15 bases between the germline ends. This chain's CDR3 is CASSSLRGSGNQPQHF. The CDR3 nucleotides are TGTGCCAGCAGTTCTCTCCGAGGGTCGGGCAATCAGCCCCAGCATTTT. Full variable domain (remainder filled in from reference TRBV28 and TRBJ1-5): DVKVTQSSRYLVKRTGEKVFLECVQDMDHENMFWYRQDPGLGLRLIYFSYDVKMKEKGDIPEGYSVSREKKERFSLILESASTNQTSMYLCASSSLRGSGNQPQHFGDGTRLSIL.

CDR3 sequence (DNA): TGCGCCAGCATAGAGACAGGGGGGAACACTGAAGCTTTCTTT. This codes for CASIETGGNTEAFF. This sequence joins TRBV10-2 and TRBJ1-1; 9 bases line up with TRBD1. This CDR3 comprises 14 residues. The V and J ends lost 7 bases and 1 base, in that order; junction bases with no gene match: 4. From germline, CDR1 is WSHSY and CDR2 SAAADI.

J is TRBJ1-4 and V is TRBV28; TRBD1 matches at 7 bases. CDR3 length: 15 amino acids. Trimming took 5 bases from V and 8 from J; bases not matched to a gene: 11. CDR1 and CDR2 (germline): MDHEN, SYDVKM. The CDR3 here is CASSPRQGFREKLFF. The CDR3 region has the DNA TGTGCCAGCAGTCCCCGACAGGGATTCAGAGAAAAACTGTTTTTT.

The J gene is TRBJ2-2, the V gene TRBV30, with 7 bases that match TRBD1. This CDR3 comprises 15 residues. The V and J ends lost 4 bases and 1 base, in that order; junction bases with no gene match: 6. Germline CDR1 and CDR2: GTSNPN and SVGIG (reference sequence). The CDR3 sequence: CAWKNRGGNTGELFF. Here the CDR3 DNA reads TGTGCCTGGAAAAACAGGGGTGGGAACACCGGGGAGCTGTTTTTT.

This chain uses TRBV19 with TRBJ1-1; a weak D match, TRBD1 (5 bases). Germline CDR1 LNHDA, CDR2 SQIVND (reference sequence). V gave up 5 bases and J gave up 3 bases, with 7 bases separating them. CDR3 size: 12 residues. CDR3 sequence (DNA): TGTGCCAGTAGTGGGGGGTACACTGAAGCTTTCTTT. Encoded protein: CASSGGYTEAFF.

The V gene is TRBV19, the J gene TRBJ1-2; 8 nucleotides line up with TRBD1. V lost 4 bases and J lost 7; bases outside the gene matches: 5. The CDR3 sequence is 13 residues long. The germline gives CDR1 LNHDA, CDR2 SQIVND (reference sequence). The CDR3 bases are TGTGCCAGTAGTACGGACAGGGAGTCTGGCTACACCTTC. Protein product: CASSTDRESGYTF. The whole variable domain, remainder taken from reference TRBV19 and TRBJ1-2, is DGGITQSPKYLFRKEGQNVTLSCEQNLNHDAMYWYRQDPGQGLRLIYYSQIVNDFQKGDIAEGYSVSREKKESFPLTVTSAQKNPTAFYLCASSTDRESGYTFGSGTRLTVV.

V and J are TRBV28 and TRBJ2-4; tentative D call: TRBD1 (5 bases). Germline lookup yields CDR1 MDHEN and CDR2 SYDVKM. The ends were cut back, 1 base at V and 5 bases at J, with 12 bases in the middle. This CDR3 spans 15 amino acids. The CDR3 DNA reads as TGTGCCAGCAGTTTATTCCTCCAGGGCCAAAACATTCAGTACTTC. This gives the protein CASSLFLQGQNIQYF.

The chain links TRBV7-3 to TRBJ2-2; 9 nucleotides match TRBD1. With 5 bases clipped from V and 5 bases from J, the junction kept 6 bases outside the gene matches. CDR3 length equals 15 residues. Germline V gene sequence: CDR1 SGHTA, CDR2 FQGTGA. CDR3 protein: CASSPGTGMTGELFF. DNA for the CDR3: TGTGCCAGCAGCCCAGGGACAGGGATGACCGGGGAGCTGTTTTTT.

This chain links TRBV20-1 with TRBJ1-2; D unresolved. CDR1 and CDR2 (germline): DFQATT, SNEGSKA (reference sequence). The CDR3 has 11 residues. This CDR3 is CTTGPNYGYTF. Written as DNA, the CDR3 is TGCACCACGGGCCCTAACTATGGCTACACCTTC.

V and J are TRBV11-2 and TRBJ1-2, with D maybe TRBD1 (6 bases). Between the trimmed V and J ends, which lost 5 bases and 4 bases, there was a span of 17 bases. The CDR3 spans 15 residues. Per germline, CDR1 SGHAT and CDR2 FQNNGV. CDR3: CASSGSGQIIYGYTF. The DNA for the CDR3 is TGTGCCAGCAGCGGGTCTGGACAGATTATCTATGGCTACACCTTC.

The V gene is TRBV10-3, the J gene TRBJ1-2; TRBD1 agrees at 10 bases. The J segment lost 11 bases and the V segment lost 5 bases, leaving 8 bases of the junction unmatched. Per the germline V gene, CDR1 is ENHRY and CDR2 is SYGVKD. The CDR3 loop spans 13 amino acids. In DNA, the CDR3 is TGTGCCATCAGTCCCGGGACAGGGGTTGTGTACACCTTC. Translating gives CAISPGTGVVYTF.

The chain uses TRBV28 and TRBJ2-1; D gene unclear. V was trimmed by 8 bases and J by 9 bases, leaving 20 bases between them. Germline-derived CDR1 and CDR2 are MDHEN and SYDVKM. CDR3 length: 14 amino acids. CDR3 sequence: CASLSLNPAIEQFF. CDR3 DNA sequence: TGTGCCAGCCTGTCTTTGAACCCCGCAATTGAGCAGTTCTTC.

Here the CDR3 reads CASSPGQVLSGANVLTF. The CDR3 nucleotides are TGCGCCAGCAGCCCCGGACAGGTGCTCTCTGGGGCCAACGTCCTGACTTTC. The V gene is TRBV5-1, the J gene TRBJ2-6, with TRBD1 identical over 7 bases. This CDR3 region has 17 residues. With V trimmed by 4 bases and J by 0 bases, 7 bases remained unmatched. Germline loops: CDR1 SGHRS, CDR2 YFSETQ.

The V call is TRBV18, the J call TRBJ1-5, with TRBD1 matching 7 bases. The V gene's germline CDR1 is KGHSH and CDR2 LQKENI. The CDR3 contains 15 residues. After removal of 4 bases from V and 7 bases from J, the junction contained 10 bases not matched to a gene. For the CDR3, the DNA is TGTGCCAGCTCACTCCCCGGAGGGGGCGGACAGCCCCAGCATTTT. This sequence encodes CASSLPGGGGQPQHF.

The rearrangement joins TRBV12-3 or TRBV12-4 to TRBJ1-1, with TRBD1 identical over 7 bases. Trimming cost V 7 bases and J 4 bases; bases outside gene matches: 6. The length of the CDR3 is 13 residues. The chain's CDR3 is CASITQGITEAFF. The CDR3 DNA follows: TGTGCCAGCATCACACAGGGGATCACTGAAGCTTTCTTT.

The gene calls are TRBV18 and TRBJ2-7, with a possible D match to TRBD1 (5 bases). Looked up from germline, CDR1 is KGHSH and CDR2 is LQKENI. The CDR3 contains 15 residues. V shed 2 bases and J shed 5 bases, with 16 bases lying between them. This chain's CDR3 is CASSPRSQTANEQYF. DNA for the CDR3: TGTGCCAGCTCACCAAGATCCCAGACAGCGAACGAGCAGTACTTC.